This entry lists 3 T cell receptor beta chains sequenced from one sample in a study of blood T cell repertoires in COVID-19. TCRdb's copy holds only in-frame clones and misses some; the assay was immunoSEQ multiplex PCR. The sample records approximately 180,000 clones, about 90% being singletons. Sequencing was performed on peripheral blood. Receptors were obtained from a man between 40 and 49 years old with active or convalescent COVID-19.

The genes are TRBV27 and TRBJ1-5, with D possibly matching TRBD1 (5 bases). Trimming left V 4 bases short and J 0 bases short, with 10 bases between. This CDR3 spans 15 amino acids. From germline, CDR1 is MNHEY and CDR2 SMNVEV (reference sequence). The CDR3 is CASSWTGGSNQPQHF. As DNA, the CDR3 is TGTGCCAGCAGTTGGACGGGGGGTAGCAATCAGCCCCAGCATTTT.

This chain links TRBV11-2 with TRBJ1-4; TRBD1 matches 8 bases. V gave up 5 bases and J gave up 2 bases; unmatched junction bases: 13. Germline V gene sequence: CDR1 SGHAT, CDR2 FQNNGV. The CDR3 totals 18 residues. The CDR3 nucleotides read TGTGCCAGCAGCCGGCACTTCGGACAGGGTATCACTAATGAAAAACTGTTTTTT. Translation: CASSRHFGQGITNEKLFF.

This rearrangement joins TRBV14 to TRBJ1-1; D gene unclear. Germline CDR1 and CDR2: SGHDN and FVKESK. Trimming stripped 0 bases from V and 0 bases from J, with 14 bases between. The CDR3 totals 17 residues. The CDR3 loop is CASSQDGTDRLNTEAFF. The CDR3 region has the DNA TGTGCCAGCAGCCAAGATGGCACAGATCGGCTGAACACTGAAGCTTTCTTT.